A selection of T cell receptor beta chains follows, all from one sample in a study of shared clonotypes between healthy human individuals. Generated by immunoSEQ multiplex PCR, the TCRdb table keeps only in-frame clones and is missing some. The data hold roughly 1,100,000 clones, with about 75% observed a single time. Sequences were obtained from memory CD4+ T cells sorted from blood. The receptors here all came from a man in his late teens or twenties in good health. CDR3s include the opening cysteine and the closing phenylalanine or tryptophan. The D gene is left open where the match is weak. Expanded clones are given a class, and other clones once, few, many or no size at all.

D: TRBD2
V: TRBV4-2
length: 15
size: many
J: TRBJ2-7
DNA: TGTGCCAGCAGCCAAGTGGGACGGGGGGTGGACGAGCAGTACTTC
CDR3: CASSQVGRGVDEQYF

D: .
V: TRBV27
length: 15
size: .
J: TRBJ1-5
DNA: TGTGCCAGCAGACCTGGGACTGTTAGCAATCAGCCCCAGCATTTT
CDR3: CASRPGTVSNQPQHF

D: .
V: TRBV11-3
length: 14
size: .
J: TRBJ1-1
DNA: TGTGCCAGCAGCTTGCAAGGAGGAGAAACTGAAGCTTTCTTT
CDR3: CASSLQGGETEAFF

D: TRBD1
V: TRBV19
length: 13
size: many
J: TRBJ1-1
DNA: TGTGCCAGTAGTTCGACAGGGGGCACTGAAGCTTTCTTT
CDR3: CASSSTGGTEAFF

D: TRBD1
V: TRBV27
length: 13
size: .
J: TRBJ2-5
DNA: TGTGCCAGTCGACAGGGTCTTTACGAGACCCAGTACTTC
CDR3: CASRQGLYETQYF

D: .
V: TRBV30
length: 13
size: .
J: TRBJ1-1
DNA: TGTGCCTGGAGGACAGCCTTGAACACTGAAGCTTTCTTT
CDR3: CAWRTALNTEAFF

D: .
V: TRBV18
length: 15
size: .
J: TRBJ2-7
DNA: TGTGCCAGCTCTTACCTCAGAGGGCAGGGCTACGAGCAGTACTTC
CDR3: CASSYLRGQGYEQYF

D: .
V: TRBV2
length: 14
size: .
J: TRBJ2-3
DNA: TGTGCCAGCAGCCTAGCGTATAACACAGATACGCAGTATTTT
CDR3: CASSLAYNTDTQYF

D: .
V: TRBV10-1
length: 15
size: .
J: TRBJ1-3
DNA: TGCGCCAGCAGTGAGTCGGCAGAGCCGGGAAACACCATATATTTT
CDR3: CASSESAEPGNTIYF

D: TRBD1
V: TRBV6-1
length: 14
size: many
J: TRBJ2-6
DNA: TGTGCCAGCAGGACAGGGTCGGGGGCCAACGTCCTGACTTTC
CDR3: CASRTGSGANVLTF

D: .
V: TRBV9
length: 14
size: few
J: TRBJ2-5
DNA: TGTGCCAGCAGCGTAGGAGGGAACCAAGAGACCCAGTACTTC
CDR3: CASSVGGNQETQYF

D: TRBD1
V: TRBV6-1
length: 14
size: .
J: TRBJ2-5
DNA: TGTGCCAGCAGTGAAGCAGGGGGCAAAGAGACCCAGTACTTC
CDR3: CASSEAGGKETQYF

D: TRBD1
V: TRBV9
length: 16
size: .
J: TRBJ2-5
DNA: TGTGCCAGCAGCGTAACCGGGACAGGGGGCCAAGAGACCCAGTACTTC
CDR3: CASSVTGTGGQETQYF

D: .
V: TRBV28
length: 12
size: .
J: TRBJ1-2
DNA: TGTGCCAGCAGTTCACAGGGCTTCGGCTACACCTTC
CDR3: CASSSQGFGYTF

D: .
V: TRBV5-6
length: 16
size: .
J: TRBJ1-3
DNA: TGTGCCAGCAGCCCGCGAGACAGAACCTCTGGAAACACCATATATTTT
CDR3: CASSPRDRTSGNTIYF

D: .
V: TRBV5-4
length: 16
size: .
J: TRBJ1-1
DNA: TGTGCCAGCAGCTTGGGTGGCGTGTACTTGTACACTGAAGCTTTCTTT
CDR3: CASSLGGVYLYTEAFF

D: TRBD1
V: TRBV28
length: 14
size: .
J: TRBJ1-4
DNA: TGTGCCAGCAGCCACGGGACAGGGCCTGAAAAACTGTTTTTT
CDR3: CASSHGTGPEKLFF

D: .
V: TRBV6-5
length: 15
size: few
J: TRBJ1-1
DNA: TGTGCCAGCACCAGGTCGGTGGCGGGACCTCATGAAGCTTTCTTT
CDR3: CASTRSVAGPHEAFF

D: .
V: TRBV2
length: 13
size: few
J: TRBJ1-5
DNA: TGTGCCAGCAGTTTGGGGGAAAATCAGCCCCAGCATTTT
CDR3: CASSLGENQPQHF

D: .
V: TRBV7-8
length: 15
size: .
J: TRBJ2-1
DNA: TGTGCCAGCAGCTTAGATGAGCAGAGACACAATGAGCAGTTCTTC
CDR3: CASSLDEQRHNEQFF

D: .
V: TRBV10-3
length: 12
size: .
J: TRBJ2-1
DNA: TGTGCCTCATCCCCCGCATCCAATGAGCAGTTCTTC
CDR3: CASSPASNEQFF

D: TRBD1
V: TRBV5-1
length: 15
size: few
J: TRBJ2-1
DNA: TGCGCCAGCAGCTTTCGACAGGGGGTGTACACTGAGCAGTTCTTC
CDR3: CASSFRQGVYTEQFF

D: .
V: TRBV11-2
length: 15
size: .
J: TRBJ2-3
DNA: TGTGCCAGCAGCTTAGACGGGAAGGAGGTAAATACGCAGTATTTT
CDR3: CASSLDGKEVNTQYF

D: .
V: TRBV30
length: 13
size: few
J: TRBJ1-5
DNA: TGTGCCTGGAGTGCTGACAGCAATCAGCCCCAGCATTTT
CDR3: CAWSADSNQPQHF

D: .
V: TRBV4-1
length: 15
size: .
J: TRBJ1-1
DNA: TGCGCCAGCAGCCAAGATGGAAGAATGAACACTGAAGCTTTCTTT
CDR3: CASSQDGRMNTEAFF

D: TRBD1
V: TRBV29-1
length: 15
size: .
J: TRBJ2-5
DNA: TGCAGCGGAGAAAGACAGGGTCAAAGCGGAGAGACCCAGTACTTC
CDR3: CSGERQGQSGETQYF

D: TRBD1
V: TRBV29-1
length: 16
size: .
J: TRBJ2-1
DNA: TGCAGCGTTTCCCCCTTTGTTGACAGGGGGAGCAATGAGCAGTTCTTC
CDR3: CSVSPFVDRGSNEQFF

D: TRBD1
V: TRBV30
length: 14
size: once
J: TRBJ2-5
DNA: TGTGCCTGGAGAGGACAGGCGACGCAAGAGACCCAGTACTTC
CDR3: CAWRGQATQETQYF

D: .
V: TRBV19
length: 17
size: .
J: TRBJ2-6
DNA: TGTGCCAGTAGTCCCTCAATGGGGGGCTCTGGGGCCAACGTCCTGACTTTC
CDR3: CASSPSMGGSGANVLTF

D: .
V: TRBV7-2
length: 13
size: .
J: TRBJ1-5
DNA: TGTGCCAGCAGCTTCGGTAGCAATCAGCCCCAGCATTTT
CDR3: CASSFGSNQPQHF

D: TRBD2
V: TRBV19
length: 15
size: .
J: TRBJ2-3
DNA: TGTGCCAGTAGTATAACCGCGGGGGACACAGATACGCAGTATTTT
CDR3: CASSITAGDTDTQYF

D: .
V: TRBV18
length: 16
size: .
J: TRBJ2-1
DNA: TGTGCCAGCTCACCCGGTGGTGGGACGGGAAACAATGAGCAGTTCTTC
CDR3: CASSPGGGTGNNEQFF

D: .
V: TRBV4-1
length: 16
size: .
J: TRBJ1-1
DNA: TGCGCCAGCAGCCAAGGTGGGTCCATAATGAACACTGAAGCTTTCTTT
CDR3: CASSQGGSIMNTEAFF

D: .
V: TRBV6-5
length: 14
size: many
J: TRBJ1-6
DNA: TGTGCCAGCAGTCCCCAGGGTAAAGGCTCACCCCTCCACTTT
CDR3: CASSPQGKGSPLHF

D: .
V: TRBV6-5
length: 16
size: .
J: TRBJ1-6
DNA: TGTGCCAGCAGTTACTCGGGAGACTCCTATAATTCACCCCTCCACTTT
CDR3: CASSYSGDSYNSPLHF

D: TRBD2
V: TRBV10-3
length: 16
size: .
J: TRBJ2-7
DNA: TGTGCCATCAGTGAGTCGCTGACGGGAGGTTTCTACGAGCAGTACTTC
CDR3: CAISESLTGGFYEQYF

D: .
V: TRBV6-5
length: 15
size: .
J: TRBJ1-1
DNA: TGTGCCAGCAGGCCTACCGGGACCGGGAACACTGAAGCTTTCTTT
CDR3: CASRPTGTGNTEAFF

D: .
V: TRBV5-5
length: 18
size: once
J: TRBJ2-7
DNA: TGTGCCAGCAGCTTGAGTTGGGTGGTGGCAGGGATGTCCTACGAGCAGTACTTC
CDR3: CASSLSWVVAGMSYEQYF

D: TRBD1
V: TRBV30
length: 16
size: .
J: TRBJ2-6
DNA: TGTGCCTGGAGCGGTGTAGGGGGCACTGGGGCCAACGTCCTGACTTTC
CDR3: CAWSGVGGTGANVLTF

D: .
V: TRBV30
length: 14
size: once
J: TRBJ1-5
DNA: TGTGCCTGGAAAGGAGGAGGTGGCAATCAGCCCCAGCATTTT
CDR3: CAWKGGGGNQPQHF

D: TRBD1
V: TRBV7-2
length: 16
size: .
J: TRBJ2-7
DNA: TGTGCCAGCAGCCACCACCCGGGACAGGGGGCCAACGAGCAGTACTTC
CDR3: CASSHHPGQGANEQYF

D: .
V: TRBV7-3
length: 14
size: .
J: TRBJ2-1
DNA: TGTGCCAGCAGCCGCCCCCCACAGGACAATGAGCAGTTCTTC
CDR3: CASSRPPQDNEQFF

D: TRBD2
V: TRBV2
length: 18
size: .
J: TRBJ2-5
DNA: TGTGCCAGCAGTGACCCCCCCGCGGGGACTAGCGGTCCTGGGGCCCAGTACTTC
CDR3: CASSDPPAGTSGPGAQYF

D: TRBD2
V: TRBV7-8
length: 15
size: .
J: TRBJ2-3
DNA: TGTGCCAGCAGCTTAATGGGACTAGCTACAGATACGCAGTATTTT
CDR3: CASSLMGLATDTQYF

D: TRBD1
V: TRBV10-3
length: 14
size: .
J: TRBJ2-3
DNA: TGTGCCATCACCTGGGACAGCCGCACAGATACGCAGTATTTT
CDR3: CAITWDSRTDTQYF

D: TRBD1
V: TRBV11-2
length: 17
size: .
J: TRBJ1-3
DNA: TGTGCCAGCAGCTTAGGTTGGACAGGGCAAACTGGAAACACCATATATTTT
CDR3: CASSLGWTGQTGNTIYF

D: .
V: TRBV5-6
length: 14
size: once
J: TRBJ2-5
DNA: TGTGCCAGCAGCCCGGGTTACAGGGAAGAGACCCAGTACTTC
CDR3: CASSPGYREETQYF

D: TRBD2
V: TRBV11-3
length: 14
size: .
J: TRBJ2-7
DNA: TGTGCCAGCAGCTTGACTAGCGGGAGCCACGAGCAGTACTTC
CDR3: CASSLTSGSHEQYF

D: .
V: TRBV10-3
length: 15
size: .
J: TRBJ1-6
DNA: TGTGCCATCAGAAGAGGGTCAGAACTTAATTCACCCCTCCACTTT
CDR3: CAIRRGSELNSPLHF

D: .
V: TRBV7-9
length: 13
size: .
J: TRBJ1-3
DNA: TGTGCCAGCAGCTTATTAGGGGGAAACACCATATATTTT
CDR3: CASSLLGGNTIYF

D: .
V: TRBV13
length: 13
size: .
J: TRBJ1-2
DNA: TGTGCCAGCAGCTTAGGCAGGATCTATGGCTACACCTTC
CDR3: CASSLGRIYGYTF